This T cell receptor (beta chain) was identified in a study of T cell responses to AZD1222 COVID-19 vaccine. Study context: Pooled samples include second doses given at about 4 or 12 weeks.

This CDR3 spans 13 amino acids. V was shortened by 1 base and J by 4 bases, with 7 bases between the two germline ends. General study points: A mostly white British donor set with more females was recruited, and clonal diversity was possibly underestimated. Baseline seropositivity occurred in only a handful of AZD1222 recipients.

Sequencing was performed with immunoSEQ multiplex PCR; in TCRdb, only in-frame clones are kept and a portion is missing. The sample holds 110,000 or so clones, roughly 82% seen once. Points on this clone: The antigen is unknown.

This rearrangement joins TRBV12-3 or TRBV12-4 to TRBJ1-2, with D unresolved. This TCR came from an adult in good health. Material: peripheral blood, obtained on day 0 of AZD1222 vaccination. The CDR3 here is CASSLGAGYGYTF. The CDR3 DNA reads TGTGCCAGCAGTTTAGGGGCAGGCTATGGCTACACCTTC.